The rows below give T cell receptor beta chains drawn from one sample of a study of blood T cells in healthy people across ages. TCRdb re-called the 5' RACE reads through MiXCR, storing one row per CDR3 protein. The data contain roughly 730,000 distinct CDR3 sequences, roughly 50% of them singletons. What was sequenced was blood. The receptors were sampled from a man between 40 and 49 years old in good health. CDR3s include the opening cysteine and the closing phenylalanine or tryptophan. Each record gives: CDR3 protein, CDR3 DNA, V gene, J gene, D gene, clone size. A D gene is named only where the DNA matches it firmly. A row's size may be missing; if present it is once, few, many or a size class.

CDR3: CASSGGPGLAAYEQYF
DNA: TGCGCCAGCAGTGGTGGACCGGGACTAGCGGCCTACGAGCAGTACTTC
V: TRBV10-2
J: TRBJ2-7
D: TRBD2
size: NA

CDR3: CSAGGKFSNQPQHF
DNA: TGCAGCGCTGGGGGTAAATTCAGCAATCAGCCCCAGCATTTT
V: TRBV20-1
J: TRBJ1-5
D: NA
size: NA

CDR3: CASSYGLAGLETQYF
DNA: TGTGCCAGCAGCTACGGACTAGCGGGATTAGAGACCCAGTACTTC
V: TRBV7-2
J: TRBJ2-5
D: TRBD2
size: NA

CDR3: CASRINGLAYNEQFF
DNA: TGTGCCAGCAGAATTAACGGACTAGCCTACAATGAGCAGTTCTTC
V: TRBV7-9
J: TRBJ2-1
D: TRBD2
size: NA

CDR3: CASSQGLQVGKDEAFF
DNA: TGCGCCAGCAGCCAAGGACTCCAGGTTGGGAAGGATGAAGCTTTCTTT
V: TRBV4-3
J: TRBJ1-1
D: NA
size: NA

CDR3: CAILRDNYGYTF
DNA: TGTGCCATCCTCCGGGACAACTATGGCTACACCTTC
V: TRBV28
J: TRBJ1-2
D: NA
size: once

CDR3: CSASGGRETQYF
DNA: TGCAGTGCCAGCGGGGGGCGAGAGACCCAGTACTTC
V: TRBV20-1
J: TRBJ2-5
D: TRBD2
size: few

CDR3: CASSSPRTSAISSYNEQFF
DNA: TGTGCCAGCAGTTCCCCCCGGACTAGCGCCATTAGCTCCTACAATGAGCAGTTCTTC
V: TRBV28
J: TRBJ2-1
D: TRBD2
size: NA

CDR3: CSARDFGYEQYF
DNA: TGCAGTGCTAGGGACTTTGGATACGAGCAGTACTTC
V: TRBV20-1
J: TRBJ2-7
D: NA
size: once

CDR3: CASSLKGRAISDTQYF
DNA: TGTGCCAGCAGCTTAAAAGGACGAGCGATTTCAGATACGCAGTATTTT
V: TRBV7-2
J: TRBJ2-3
D: NA
size: NA

CDR3: CASSGTTQRGIQYF
DNA: TGTGCCAGCAGTGGAACCACCCAGCGGGGGATTCAGTACTTC
V: TRBV6-2/TRBV6-3
J: TRBJ2-4
D: TRBD2
size: NA

CDR3: CASSSTGPQETQYF
DNA: TGTGCCAGCAGTTCGACAGGGCCCCAAGAGACCCAGTACTTC
V: TRBV25-1
J: TRBJ2-5
D: TRBD1
size: few

CDR3: CASSQSSYNEQFF
DNA: TGTGCCAGCAGTCAGAGCTCCTACAATGAGCAGTTCTTC
V: TRBV6-5
J: TRBJ2-1
D: NA
size: few

CDR3: CSAATDTQYF
DNA: TGCAGCGCCGCCACAGATACGCAGTATTTT
V: TRBV29-1
J: TRBJ2-3
D: NA
size: NA

CDR3: CASIQQSYGYTF
DNA: TGTGCCAGCATCCAACAGTCTTACGGCTACACCTTC
V: TRBV7-2
J: TRBJ1-2
D: NA
size: few

CDR3: CASSPGPGLPNWDEQYF
DNA: TGTGCCAGCAGCCCCGGACCGGGACTACCGAATTGGGATGAGCAGTACTTC
V: TRBV7-9
J: TRBJ2-7
D: TRBD2
size: NA

CDR3: CASKVAGETQYF
DNA: TGTGCCAGCAAGGTAGCGGGGGAGACCCAGTACTTC
V: TRBV3-1
J: TRBJ2-5
D: TRBD2
size: NA

CDR3: CAISEGGSLRNVLTF
DNA: TGTGCCATCAGTGAAGGGGGGTCCCTCCGGAACGTCCTGACTTTC
V: TRBV10-3
J: TRBJ2-6
D: NA
size: NA

CDR3: CASSQGYGETYEQYF
DNA: TGCGCCAGCAGCCAAGGGTACGGGGAAACCTACGAGCAGTACTTC
V: TRBV4-1
J: TRBJ2-7
D: NA
size: NA

CDR3: CASSLNMGDTQYF
DNA: TGTGCCAGCAGCTTAAATATGGGAGATACGCAGTATTTT
V: TRBV7-3
J: TRBJ2-3
D: NA
size: NA